This T cell receptor beta chain was identified during a study of OX40 agonist ivuxolimab in advanced cancers. V gave up 2 bases and J gave up 5 bases, with 8 bases separating them. The CDR3 runs to 13 residues. CDR1 and CDR2 from the germline V gene are SGDLS and YYNGEE. Sequencing was performed with immunoSEQ multiplex PCR; in TCRdb, only in-frame clones are kept and a portion is missing. The data hold tens of thousands of clones, with about nine tenths observed a single time. Sample: CD4+ or CD8+ T cells sorted from blood, taken in a trial of the OX40 agonist ivuxolimab. The J gene is TRBJ2-1, the V gene TRBV9, with D unresolved. The sequence was obtained from an adult with an advanced solid tumor such as melanoma, head and neck, liver or kidney cancer. The CDR3 DNA follows: TGTGCCAGCAGCGTCCACCAAGACAATGAGCAGTTCTTC. Its protein is CASSVHQDNEQFF.